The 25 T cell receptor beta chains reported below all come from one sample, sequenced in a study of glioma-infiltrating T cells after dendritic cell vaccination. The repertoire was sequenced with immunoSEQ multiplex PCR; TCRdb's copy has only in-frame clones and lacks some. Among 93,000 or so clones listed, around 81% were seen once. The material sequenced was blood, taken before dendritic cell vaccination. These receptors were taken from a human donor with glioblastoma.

CDR3 sequence (DNA): TGTGCCAGCACCCAAAGACAGGGGGGGTCCTACGAGCAGTACTTC. Encoded protein: CASTQRQGGSYEQYF. V is TRBV7-6 and J is TRBJ2-5; 9 bases are shared with TRBD1. TRBJ2-7 matches the DNA end more closely, so the J call is doubtful. The germline V gene encodes CDR1 SGHVS and CDR2 FNYEAQ. CDR3 length: 15 residues.

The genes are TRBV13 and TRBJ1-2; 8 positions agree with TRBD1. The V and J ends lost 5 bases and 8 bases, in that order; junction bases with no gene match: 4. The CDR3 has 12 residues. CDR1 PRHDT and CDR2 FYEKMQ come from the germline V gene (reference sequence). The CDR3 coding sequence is TGTGCCAGCAGCAGACAGGGGTGGGGCTACACCTTC. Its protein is CASSRQGWGYTF.

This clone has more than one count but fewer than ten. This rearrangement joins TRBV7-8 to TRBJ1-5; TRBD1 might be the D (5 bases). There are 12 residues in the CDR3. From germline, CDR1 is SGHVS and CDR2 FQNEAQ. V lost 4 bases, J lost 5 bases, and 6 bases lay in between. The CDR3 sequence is CASSSGYQPQHF. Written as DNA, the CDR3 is TGTGCCAGCAGCTCAGGGTATCAGCCCCAGCATTTT.

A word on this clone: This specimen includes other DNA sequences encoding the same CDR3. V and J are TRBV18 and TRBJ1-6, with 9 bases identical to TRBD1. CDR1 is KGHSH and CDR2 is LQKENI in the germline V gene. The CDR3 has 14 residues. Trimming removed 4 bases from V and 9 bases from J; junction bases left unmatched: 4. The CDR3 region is CASSRGQGGSPLHF. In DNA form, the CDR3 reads TGTGCCAGCTCACGGGGACAGGGCGGTTCACCCCTCCACTTT.

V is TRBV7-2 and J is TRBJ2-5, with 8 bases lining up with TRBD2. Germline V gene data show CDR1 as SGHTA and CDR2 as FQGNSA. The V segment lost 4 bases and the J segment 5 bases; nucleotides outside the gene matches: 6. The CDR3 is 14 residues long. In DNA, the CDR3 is TGTGCCAGCAGCTCCTATAGCGGGGCGGAGACCCAGTACTTC. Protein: CASSSYSGAETQYF.

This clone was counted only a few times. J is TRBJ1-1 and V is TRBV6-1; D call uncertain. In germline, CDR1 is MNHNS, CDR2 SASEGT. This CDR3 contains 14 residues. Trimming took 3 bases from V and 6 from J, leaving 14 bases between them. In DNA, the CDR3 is TGTGCCAGCAGTGATCGCGGTACTTTCGCTGAAGCTTTCTTT. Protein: CASSDRGTFAEAFF.

The CDR3 sequence: CASSLSGGVTGELFF. Written as DNA, the CDR3 is TGTGCCAGCAGCCTCTCAGGGGGCGTCACCGGGGAGCTGTTTTTT. The V call is TRBV11-2, the J call TRBJ2-2, with 8 positions matching TRBD1. The CDR3 sequence is 15 residues long. Losses at the gene ends were 5 bases for V and 4 bases for J; bases not matched to a gene: 6. Germline V gene lookup returns CDR1 SGHAT and CDR2 FQNNGV.

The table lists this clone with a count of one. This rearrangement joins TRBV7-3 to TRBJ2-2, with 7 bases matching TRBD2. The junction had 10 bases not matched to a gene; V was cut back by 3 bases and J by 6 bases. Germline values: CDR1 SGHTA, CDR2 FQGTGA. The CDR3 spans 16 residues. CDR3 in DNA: TGTGCCAGCAGCTTGGTGGCGGGGGATCCCCCCGGGGAGCTGTTTTTT. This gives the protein CASSLVAGDPPGELFF.

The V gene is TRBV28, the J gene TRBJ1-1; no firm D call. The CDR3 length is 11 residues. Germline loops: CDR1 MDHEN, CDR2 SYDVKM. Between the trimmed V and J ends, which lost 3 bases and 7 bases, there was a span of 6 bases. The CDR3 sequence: CASSFRLEAFF. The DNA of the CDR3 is TGTGCCAGCAGTTTCAGGCTTGAAGCTTTCTTT.

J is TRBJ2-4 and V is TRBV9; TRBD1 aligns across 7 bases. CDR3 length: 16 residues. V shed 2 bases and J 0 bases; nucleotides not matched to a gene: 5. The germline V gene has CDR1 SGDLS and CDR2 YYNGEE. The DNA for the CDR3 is TGTGCCAGCAGCGTGAGGGACAGTTTAGCCAAAAACATTCAGTACTTC. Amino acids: CASSVRDSLAKNIQYF.

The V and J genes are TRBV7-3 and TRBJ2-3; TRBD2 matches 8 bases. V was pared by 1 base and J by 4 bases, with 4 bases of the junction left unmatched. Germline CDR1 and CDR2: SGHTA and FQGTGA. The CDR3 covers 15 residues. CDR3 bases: TGTGCCAGCAGCTTAAGGGCGGGGGGTCCAGATACGCAGTATTTT. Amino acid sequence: CASSLRAGGPDTQYF. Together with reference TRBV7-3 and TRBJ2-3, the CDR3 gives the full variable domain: GAGVSQTPSNKVTEKGKYVELRCDPISGHTALYWYRQSLGQGPEFLIYFQGTGAADDSGLPNDRFFAVRPEGSVSTLKIQRTERGDSAVYLCASSLRAGGPDTQYFGPGTRLTVL.

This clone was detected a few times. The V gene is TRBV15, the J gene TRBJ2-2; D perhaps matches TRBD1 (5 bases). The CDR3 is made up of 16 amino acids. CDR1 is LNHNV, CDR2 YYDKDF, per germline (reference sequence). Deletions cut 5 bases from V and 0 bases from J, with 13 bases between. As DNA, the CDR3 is TGTGCCACCAGCCACAGGCGTTACGCGAACACCGGGGAGCTGTTTTTT. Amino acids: CATSHRRYANTGELFF.

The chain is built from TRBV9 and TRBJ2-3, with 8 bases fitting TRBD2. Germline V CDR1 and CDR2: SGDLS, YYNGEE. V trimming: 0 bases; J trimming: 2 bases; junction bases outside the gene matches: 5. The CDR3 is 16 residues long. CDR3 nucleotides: TGTGCCAGCAGCGTAGGACTAGCGTCCTACACAGATACGCAGTATTTT. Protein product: CASSVGLASYTDTQYF. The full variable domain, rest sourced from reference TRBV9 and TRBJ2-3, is DSGVTQTPKHLITATGQRVTLRCSPRSGDLSVYWYQQSLDQGLQFLIQYYNGEERAKGNILERFSAQQFPDLHSELNLSSLELGDSALYFCASSVGLASYTDTQYFGPGTRLTVL.

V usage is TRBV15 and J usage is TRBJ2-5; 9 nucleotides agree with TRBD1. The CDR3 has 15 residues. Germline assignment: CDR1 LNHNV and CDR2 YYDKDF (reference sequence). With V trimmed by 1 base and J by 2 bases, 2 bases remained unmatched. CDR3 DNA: TGTGCCACCAGCAGAGCGGGACAGGGACAAGAGACCCAGTACTTC. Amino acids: CATSRAGQGQETQYF.

CDR3 region: CASTAYNEQFF. The DNA of the CDR3 is TGTGCCAGCACAGCCTACAATGAGCAGTTCTTC. This chain connects TRBV6-5 to TRBJ2-1; D unclear. CDR3 size: 11 residues. V was cut by 7 bases and J by 2 bases, with 3 bases left in between. Germline-derived CDR1 and CDR2 are MNHEY and SVGAGI.

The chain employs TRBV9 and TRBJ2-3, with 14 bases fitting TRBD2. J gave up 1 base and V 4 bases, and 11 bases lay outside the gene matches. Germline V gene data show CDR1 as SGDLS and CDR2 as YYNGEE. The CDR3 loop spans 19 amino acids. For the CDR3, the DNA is TGTGCCAGCAGCTATTCGACTAGCGGGGGGGCTCTCGGCACAGATACGCAGTATTTT. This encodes CASSYSTSGGALGTDTQYF.

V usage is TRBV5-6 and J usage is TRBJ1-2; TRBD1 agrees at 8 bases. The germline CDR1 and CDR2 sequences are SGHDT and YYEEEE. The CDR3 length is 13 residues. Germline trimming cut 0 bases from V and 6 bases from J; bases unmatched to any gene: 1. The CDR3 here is CASSLGQGHGYTF. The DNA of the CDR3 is TGTGCCAGCAGCTTGGGACAGGGGCATGGCTACACCTTC.

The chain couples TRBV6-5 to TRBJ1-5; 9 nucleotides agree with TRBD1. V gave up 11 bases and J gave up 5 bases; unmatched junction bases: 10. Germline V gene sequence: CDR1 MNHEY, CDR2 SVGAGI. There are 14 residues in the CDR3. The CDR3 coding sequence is TGTGCCCAGGCTCGGGACAGGGTCCATCAGCCCCAGCATTTT. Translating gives CAQARDRVHQPQHF.

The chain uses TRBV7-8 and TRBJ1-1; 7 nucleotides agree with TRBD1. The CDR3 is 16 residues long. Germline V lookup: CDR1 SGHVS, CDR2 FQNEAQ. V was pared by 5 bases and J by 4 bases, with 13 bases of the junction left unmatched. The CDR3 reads CASSQEGDQGGTEAFF. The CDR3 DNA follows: TGTGCCAGCAGCCAAGAAGGGGACCAGGGGGGCACTGAAGCTTTCTTT.

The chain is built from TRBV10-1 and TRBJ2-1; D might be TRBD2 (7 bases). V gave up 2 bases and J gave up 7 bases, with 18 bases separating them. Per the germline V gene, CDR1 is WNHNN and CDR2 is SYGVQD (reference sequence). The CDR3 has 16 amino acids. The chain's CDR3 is CASSEPGGGAENEQFF. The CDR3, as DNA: TGCGCCAGCAGTGAGCCCGGAGGGGGGGCTGAAAATGAGCAGTTCTTC.

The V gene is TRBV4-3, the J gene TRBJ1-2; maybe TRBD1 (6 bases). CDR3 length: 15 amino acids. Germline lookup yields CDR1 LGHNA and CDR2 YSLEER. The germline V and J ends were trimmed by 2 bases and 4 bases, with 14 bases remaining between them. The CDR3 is CASSQPNRAIYGYTF. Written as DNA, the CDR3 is TGCGCCAGCAGCCAACCAAACAGGGCCATCTATGGCTACACCTTC.

CDR3 region: CASSQAGGRGLSSEKLFF. As DNA, the CDR3 is TGCGCCAGCAGCCAAGCGGGCGGGAGGGGGCTGTCTAGTGAAAAACTGTTTTTT. The chain carries TRBV4-1 and TRBJ1-4; 7 bases agree with TRBD1. V was clipped by 1 base and J by 7 bases; unmatched bases: 15. The CDR3 length is 18 residues. From germline, CDR1 is MGHRA and CDR2 YSYEKL.

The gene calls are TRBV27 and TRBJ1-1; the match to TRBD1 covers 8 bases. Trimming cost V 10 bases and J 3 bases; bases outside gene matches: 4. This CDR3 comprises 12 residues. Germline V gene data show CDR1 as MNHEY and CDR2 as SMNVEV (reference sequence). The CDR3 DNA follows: TGTGCCACCAGGGGGCTGGACACTGAAGCTTTCTTT. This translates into CATRGLDTEAFF.

The CDR3 loop is CASISDRDEQYF. For the CDR3, the DNA is TGTGCCAGCATTTCCGACAGAGACGAGCAGTACTTC. This sequence joins TRBV6-1 and TRBJ2-7; a weak D match, TRBD1 (5 bases). Germline-derived CDR1 and CDR2 are MNHNS and SASEGT. The CDR3 length is 12 residues. V lost 7 bases, J lost 5 bases, and 12 bases lay in between.

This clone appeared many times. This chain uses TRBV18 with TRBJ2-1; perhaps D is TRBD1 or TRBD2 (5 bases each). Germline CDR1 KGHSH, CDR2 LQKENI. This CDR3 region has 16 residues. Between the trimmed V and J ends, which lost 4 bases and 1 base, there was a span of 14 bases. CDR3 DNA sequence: TGTGCCAGCTCACGACCAGGGAGCCTGTCCTACAATGAGCAGTTCTTC. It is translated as CASSRPGSLSYNEQFF. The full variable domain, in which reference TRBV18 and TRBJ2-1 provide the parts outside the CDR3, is NAGVMQNPRHLVRRRGQEARLRCSPMKGHSHVYWYRQLPEEGLKFMVYLQKENIIDESGMPKERFSAEFPKEGPSILRIQQVVRGDSAAYFCASSRPGSLSYNEQFFGPGTRLTVL.